Listed here are 27 T cell receptor beta chains from one sample, sequenced in a study of shared clonotypes between healthy human individuals. TCRdb's copy holds only in-frame clones and misses some; the assay was immunoSEQ multiplex PCR. This sample has approximately 470,000 clones, with about 85% found just once. Sequencing input: PBMCs. Every receptor here comes from a woman aged 40 to 55 in good health. Some clones in this sample may be carry-over from other donors' samples.

For this clone: A read error is possible here, since a much larger clone lies one base away. Additional DNA sequences in this sample encode the identical CDR3. This sequence joins TRBV5-4 and TRBJ2-5, with TRBD1 as a possible D gene (6 bases). The germline V and J ends were trimmed by 2 bases and 2 bases, with 7 bases remaining between them. Germline lookup yields CDR1 SGHNT and CDR2 YYREEE (reference sequence). This CDR3 is 13 amino acids long. Here the CDR3 reads CASSLGQQETQYF. CDR3 nucleotides: TGTGCCAGCAGCTTAGGACAGCAAGAGACCCAGTACTTC.

This chain uses TRBV7-7 with TRBJ2-5, with D perhaps being TRBD1 or TRBD2 (6 bases each). Germline loops: CDR1 SSHAT, CDR2 FNYEAQ (reference sequence). This CDR3 is 15 amino acids long. V shed 1 base and J shed 2 bases, with 11 bases lying between them. The DNA of the CDR3 is TGTGCCAGCAGCTTAGGGGGGGCAGAGCAAGAGACCCAGTACTTC. Translated: CASSLGGAEQETQYF.

The chain recombines TRBV5-1 with TRBJ2-5; tentative D call: TRBD2 (6 bases). Germline lookup yields CDR1 SGHRS and CDR2 YFSETQ. The CDR3 totals 15 residues. Deletions cut 4 bases from V and 4 bases from J, with 17 bases between. CDR3 sequence reads: CASSPRTGGAETQYF. CDR3 in DNA: TGCGCCAGCAGCCCTAGGACCGGAGGGGCAGAGACCCAGTACTTC.

The rearrangement links TRBV5-1 to TRBJ2-7; a possible D gene is TRBD1 (5 bases). This CDR3 has 14 amino acids. V lost 0 bases to trimming and J lost 7 bases, with 14 bases between them. Germline assignment: CDR1 SGHRS and CDR2 YFSETQ. CDR3 region: CASSLGQGGYEQYF. The CDR3 bases are TGCGCCAGCAGCTTGGGGCAGGGTGGGTATGAGCAGTACTTC.

In DNA, the CDR3 is TGTGCCAGCAGCGCTCCATCGGGCTCTGGGGCCAACGTCCTGACTTTC. It codes for CASSAPSGSGANVLTF. The chain recombines TRBV9 with TRBJ2-6, with D unresolved. Trimming removed 3 bases from V and 0 bases from J, with 10 bases in between. Germline CDR1 is SGDLS and CDR2 is YYNGEE. CDR3 length: 16 amino acids.

The chain is built from TRBV7-9 and TRBJ2-7; TRBD1 is a possible D gene (5 bases). Germline V gene data show CDR1 as SEHNR and CDR2 as FQNEAQ (reference sequence). CDR3 length equals 14 residues. V gave up 6 bases and J gave up 0 bases, with 12 bases separating them. As DNA, the CDR3 is TGTGCCAGCAGTCAGGACAAAAACTCCTACGAGCAGTACTTC. Its translation is CASSQDKNSYEQYF.

The chain joins TRBV2 to TRBJ1-1; D remains unclear. This CDR3 is 12 amino acids long. CDR1 is SNHLY, CDR2 FYNNEI, per germline. V shed 4 bases and J shed 6 bases, with 9 bases lying between them. For the CDR3, the DNA is TGTGCCAGCAGTGGTTCAGGACCTGAAGCTTTCTTT. Protein sequence: CASSGSGPEAFF.

The chain joins TRBV4-2 to TRBJ1-3, with D possibly being TRBD1 (5 bases). The V end was cut by 0 bases, the J end by 0 bases, with 15 bases between. There are 18 residues in the CDR3. The germline V gene encodes CDR1 LGHNA and CDR2 YNFKEQ. The CDR3 DNA reads TGTGCCAGCAGCCAAGATGGAAGGGGCGGACCCTCTGGAAACACCATATATTTT. This sequence encodes CASSQDGRGGPSGNTIYF.

V gene TRBV28 combines with J gene TRBJ2-1; D is tentatively TRBD1 or TRBD2 (5 bases each). The CDR3 is made up of 18 amino acids. Germline assignment: CDR1 MDHEN and CDR2 SYDVKM. V gave up 5 bases and J gave up 10 bases, with 30 bases separating them. CDR3 sequence (DNA): TGTGCCAGCAGTGACTTACTCCACCTGGGACGCCAGGCGGCCGAGCAGTTCTTC. Its protein is CASSDLLHLGRQAAEQFF.

Comments on this clone: A far larger clone is just one base off, so this is likely a read error. V usage is TRBV5-1 and J usage is TRBJ2-7; D tentatively reads TRBD1 or TRBD2 (5 bases each). This CDR3 contains 16 residues. Trimming took off 1 base at V and 5 bases at J, with 19 bases between the two ends. Germline V gene sequence: CDR1 SGHRS, CDR2 YFSETQ. The CDR3 sequence: CASSLQGSWRIDEQYF. CDR3 nucleotide sequence: TGCGCCAGCAGCTTGCAGGGTAGCTGGAGGATCGACGAGCAGTACTTC. The full variable domain, rest sourced from reference TRBV5-1 and TRBJ2-7, is KAGVTQTPRYLIKTRGQQVTLSCSPISGHRSVSWYQQTPGQGLQFLFEYFSETQRNKGNFPGRFSGRQFSNSRSEMNVSTLELGDSALYLCASSLQGSWRIDEQYFGPGTRLTVT.

This clone has more than one count but fewer than ten. The V and J genes are TRBV5-1 and TRBJ2-1; 11 nucleotides line up with TRBD1. The CDR3 runs to 16 residues. In germline, CDR1 is SGHRS, CDR2 YFSETQ. V shed 4 bases, J shed 4 bases, and the junction held 7 bases outside the gene matches. CDR3 bases: TGCGCCAGCAGCGAAGCCGGGACAGGGGGTTACAATGAGCAGTTCTTC. Translation: CASSEAGTGGYNEQFF.

The chain recombines TRBV7-9 with TRBJ1-1, with 8 bases fitting TRBD1. CDR1 is SEHNR, CDR2 FQNEAQ, per germline (reference sequence). The length of the CDR3 is 12 residues. V lost 3 bases and J lost 11; bases outside the gene matches: 5. This CDR3 is CASSLPTGEAFF. The CDR3 DNA follows: TGTGCCAGCAGCTTGCCGACAGGGGAGGCTTTCTTT.

CDR3 residues: CASSTTVFYGYTF. CDR3 coding DNA: TGTGCCAGTAGTACAACAGTTTTTTATGGCTACACCTTC. The rearrangement joins TRBV19 to TRBJ1-2, with no clear D. Trimming took off 4 bases at V and 5 bases at J, with 11 bases between the two ends. Germline assignment: CDR1 LNHDA and CDR2 SQIVND (reference sequence). The CDR3 is made up of 13 amino acids.

The rearrangement links TRBV20-1 to TRBJ1-5; D is unresolved. The CDR3 contains 8 residues. The V gene's germline CDR1 is DFQATT and CDR2 SNEGSKA (reference sequence). V dropped 8 bases and J dropped 11 bases, with 7 bases sitting between them. CDR3 residues: CSPPSQHF. In DNA, the CDR3 is TGCAGTCCACCATCCCAGCATTTT.

The rearrangement links TRBV5-6 to TRBJ2-5; D is undetermined. The CDR3 extends over 13 amino acids. Between the trimmed V and J ends, which lost 2 bases and 3 bases, there was a span of 8 bases. CDR1 is SGHDT and CDR2 is YYEEEE in the germline V gene. CDR3 amino acids: CASSFDSEETQYF. The DNA for the CDR3 is TGTGCCAGCAGCTTCGACTCCGAAGAGACCCAGTACTTC.

The chain couples TRBV5-6 to TRBJ2-1; 7 nucleotides line up with TRBD1. V lost 1 base to trimming and J lost 15 bases; unmatched junction nucleotides: 13. The V gene's germline CDR1 is SGHDT and CDR2 YYEEEE. The CDR3 spans 14 residues. CDR3 amino acids: CASSLTGRRQGAFF. DNA of the CDR3: TGTGCCAGCAGCTTGACTGGTCGGCGACAGGGTGCGTTCTTC. Complete variable domain (other parts from reference TRBV5-6 and TRBJ2-1): DAGVTQSPTHLIKTRGQQVTLRCSPKSGHDTVSWYQQALGQGPQFIFQYYEEEERQRGNFPDRFSGHQFPNYSSELNVNALLLGDSALYLCASSLTGRRQGAFFGPGTRLTVL.

The genes are TRBV30 and TRBJ2-5; D might be TRBD1 (6 bases). The end of the DNA is better explained by TRBJ2-7, so the J call may be wrong. Germline CDR1 and CDR2: GTSNPN and SVGIG (reference sequence). CDR3 length equals 12 residues. DNA of the CDR3: TGTGCCTCCCGGGACACCTCCTACGAGCAGTACTTC. It encodes CASRDTSYEQYF.

A note on this clone: A far larger clone is one nucleotide away, so this likely arose from a read error. The chain employs TRBV25-1 and TRBJ1-1, with D maybe TRBD1 (5 bases). Germline-derived CDR1 and CDR2 are MGHDK and SYGVNS. The CDR3 is made up of 12 amino acids. Trimming took 6 bases from V and 3 from J, leaving 8 bases between them. The CDR3 DNA follows: TGTGCCAGCAGGGGACTGGACACTGAAGCTTTCTTT. Its translation is CASRGLDTEAFF.

This clone turned up a few times. The chain is built from TRBV6-1 and TRBJ2-7, with no clear D. The length of the CDR3 is 14 residues. The germline V and J ends were trimmed by 6 bases and 3 bases, with 15 bases remaining between them. CDR1 and CDR2 (germline): MNHNS, SASEGT. In nucleotides, the CDR3 is TGTGCCAGCAGCCGGGCCCCGGACGTCTACGAGCAGTACTTC. Protein product: CASSRAPDVYEQYF.

V gene TRBV30 combines with J gene TRBJ1-1; 7 bases are shared with TRBD1. This CDR3 is 17 amino acids long. The germline gives CDR1 GTSNPN, CDR2 SVGIG (reference sequence). The trim removed 2 bases at V and 3 bases at J, leaving 15 bases unmatched. CDR3 DNA sequence: TGTGCCTGGAGTATGGGTTCTTCGACAGGGAAGGACACTGAAGCTTTCTTT. This translates into CAWSMGSSTGKDTEAFF.

The chain links TRBV7-2 to TRBJ1-1, with D unclear. The germline V gene encodes CDR1 SGHTA and CDR2 FQGNSA. CDR3 length: 13 amino acids. The V gene lost 1 base and the J gene lost 4 bases, with 7 bases spanning the gap. The CDR3 loop is CASSLGPVTEAFF. The CDR3 DNA reads TGTGCCAGCAGCTTAGGACCGGTCACTGAAGCTTTCTTT.

A word on this clone: At one of its ends the junction is not consistent with the germline gene, which may arise from a read error. This chain connects TRBV2 to TRBJ1-5, with a possible D match to TRBD1 (6 bases). There are 15 residues in the CDR3. Germline-derived CDR1 and CDR2 are SNHLY and FYNNEI. CDR3 bases: TGTGCCAGCGGTGAAGCGCGGGGGGCGGGTCAGCTCCAGCATTTT. Translated: CASGEARGAGQLQHF.

The rearrangement uses TRBV4-2 and TRBJ2-5; 8 nucleotides line up with TRBD2. The CDR3 sequence is 13 residues long. The V gene end was trimmed by 4 bases and the J gene end by 9 bases; junction bases not matched to a gene: 7. CDR1 and CDR2 (germline): LGHNA, YNFKEQ. For the CDR3, the DNA is TGTGCCAGCAGCCGGGAGCGGGAGATGGCCCAGTACTTC. It specifies CASSREREMAQYF.

A few counts support this clone. The rearrangement links TRBV10-3 to TRBJ2-2; the D is unclear. Germline V gene sequence: CDR1 ENHRY, CDR2 SYGVKD. V lost 4 bases to trimming and J lost 5 bases, with 11 bases between them. The CDR3 totals 14 residues. Here the CDR3 reads CAISGGWSTGELFF. CDR3 coding DNA: TGTGCCATCAGTGGAGGTTGGTCTACCGGGGAGCTGTTTTTT.

V gene TRBV2 combines with J gene TRBJ2-7; D is possibly TRBD2 (6 bases). The CDR3 loop spans 14 amino acids. V lost 6 bases and J lost 0, with 12 bases in between. Per the germline V gene, CDR1 is SNHLY and CDR2 is FYNNEI. The CDR3 bases are TGTGCCAGCAGAACGGGGGATAGCTCCTACGAGCAGTACTTC. Its protein is CASRTGDSSYEQYF. Full variable domain (remainder filled in from reference TRBV2 and TRBJ2-7): EPEVTQTPSHQVTQMGQEVILRCVPISNHLYFYWYRQILGQKVEFLVSFYNNEISEKSEIFDDQFSVERPDGSNFTLKIRSTKLEDSAMYFCASRTGDSSYEQYFGPGTRLTVT.

The rearrangement uses TRBV11-3 and TRBJ2-1; D unresolved. Trimming cost V 5 bases and J 4 bases, with 9 bases left between them. CDR1 SGHNT and CDR2 YENEEA come from the germline V gene. This CDR3 comprises 13 residues. The CDR3 coding sequence is TGTGCCAGCAGCATGGGGTTTTACAATGAGCAGTTCTTC. Residues: CASSMGFYNEQFF.

A word on this clone: Only one base separates this from a far larger clonotype, so it likely reflects a read error. The sample carries other DNA sequences with the same CDR3. V is TRBV15 and J is TRBJ2-5; a possible D gene is TRBD1 (6 bases). Germline V gene data show CDR1 as LNHNV and CDR2 as YYDKDF (reference sequence). This CDR3 has 15 amino acids. The CDR3 nucleotides read TGTGCTACCAGCAGTGATACCGGGACAAAGGAGACCCAGTACTTC. Its protein is CATSSDTGTKETQYF.